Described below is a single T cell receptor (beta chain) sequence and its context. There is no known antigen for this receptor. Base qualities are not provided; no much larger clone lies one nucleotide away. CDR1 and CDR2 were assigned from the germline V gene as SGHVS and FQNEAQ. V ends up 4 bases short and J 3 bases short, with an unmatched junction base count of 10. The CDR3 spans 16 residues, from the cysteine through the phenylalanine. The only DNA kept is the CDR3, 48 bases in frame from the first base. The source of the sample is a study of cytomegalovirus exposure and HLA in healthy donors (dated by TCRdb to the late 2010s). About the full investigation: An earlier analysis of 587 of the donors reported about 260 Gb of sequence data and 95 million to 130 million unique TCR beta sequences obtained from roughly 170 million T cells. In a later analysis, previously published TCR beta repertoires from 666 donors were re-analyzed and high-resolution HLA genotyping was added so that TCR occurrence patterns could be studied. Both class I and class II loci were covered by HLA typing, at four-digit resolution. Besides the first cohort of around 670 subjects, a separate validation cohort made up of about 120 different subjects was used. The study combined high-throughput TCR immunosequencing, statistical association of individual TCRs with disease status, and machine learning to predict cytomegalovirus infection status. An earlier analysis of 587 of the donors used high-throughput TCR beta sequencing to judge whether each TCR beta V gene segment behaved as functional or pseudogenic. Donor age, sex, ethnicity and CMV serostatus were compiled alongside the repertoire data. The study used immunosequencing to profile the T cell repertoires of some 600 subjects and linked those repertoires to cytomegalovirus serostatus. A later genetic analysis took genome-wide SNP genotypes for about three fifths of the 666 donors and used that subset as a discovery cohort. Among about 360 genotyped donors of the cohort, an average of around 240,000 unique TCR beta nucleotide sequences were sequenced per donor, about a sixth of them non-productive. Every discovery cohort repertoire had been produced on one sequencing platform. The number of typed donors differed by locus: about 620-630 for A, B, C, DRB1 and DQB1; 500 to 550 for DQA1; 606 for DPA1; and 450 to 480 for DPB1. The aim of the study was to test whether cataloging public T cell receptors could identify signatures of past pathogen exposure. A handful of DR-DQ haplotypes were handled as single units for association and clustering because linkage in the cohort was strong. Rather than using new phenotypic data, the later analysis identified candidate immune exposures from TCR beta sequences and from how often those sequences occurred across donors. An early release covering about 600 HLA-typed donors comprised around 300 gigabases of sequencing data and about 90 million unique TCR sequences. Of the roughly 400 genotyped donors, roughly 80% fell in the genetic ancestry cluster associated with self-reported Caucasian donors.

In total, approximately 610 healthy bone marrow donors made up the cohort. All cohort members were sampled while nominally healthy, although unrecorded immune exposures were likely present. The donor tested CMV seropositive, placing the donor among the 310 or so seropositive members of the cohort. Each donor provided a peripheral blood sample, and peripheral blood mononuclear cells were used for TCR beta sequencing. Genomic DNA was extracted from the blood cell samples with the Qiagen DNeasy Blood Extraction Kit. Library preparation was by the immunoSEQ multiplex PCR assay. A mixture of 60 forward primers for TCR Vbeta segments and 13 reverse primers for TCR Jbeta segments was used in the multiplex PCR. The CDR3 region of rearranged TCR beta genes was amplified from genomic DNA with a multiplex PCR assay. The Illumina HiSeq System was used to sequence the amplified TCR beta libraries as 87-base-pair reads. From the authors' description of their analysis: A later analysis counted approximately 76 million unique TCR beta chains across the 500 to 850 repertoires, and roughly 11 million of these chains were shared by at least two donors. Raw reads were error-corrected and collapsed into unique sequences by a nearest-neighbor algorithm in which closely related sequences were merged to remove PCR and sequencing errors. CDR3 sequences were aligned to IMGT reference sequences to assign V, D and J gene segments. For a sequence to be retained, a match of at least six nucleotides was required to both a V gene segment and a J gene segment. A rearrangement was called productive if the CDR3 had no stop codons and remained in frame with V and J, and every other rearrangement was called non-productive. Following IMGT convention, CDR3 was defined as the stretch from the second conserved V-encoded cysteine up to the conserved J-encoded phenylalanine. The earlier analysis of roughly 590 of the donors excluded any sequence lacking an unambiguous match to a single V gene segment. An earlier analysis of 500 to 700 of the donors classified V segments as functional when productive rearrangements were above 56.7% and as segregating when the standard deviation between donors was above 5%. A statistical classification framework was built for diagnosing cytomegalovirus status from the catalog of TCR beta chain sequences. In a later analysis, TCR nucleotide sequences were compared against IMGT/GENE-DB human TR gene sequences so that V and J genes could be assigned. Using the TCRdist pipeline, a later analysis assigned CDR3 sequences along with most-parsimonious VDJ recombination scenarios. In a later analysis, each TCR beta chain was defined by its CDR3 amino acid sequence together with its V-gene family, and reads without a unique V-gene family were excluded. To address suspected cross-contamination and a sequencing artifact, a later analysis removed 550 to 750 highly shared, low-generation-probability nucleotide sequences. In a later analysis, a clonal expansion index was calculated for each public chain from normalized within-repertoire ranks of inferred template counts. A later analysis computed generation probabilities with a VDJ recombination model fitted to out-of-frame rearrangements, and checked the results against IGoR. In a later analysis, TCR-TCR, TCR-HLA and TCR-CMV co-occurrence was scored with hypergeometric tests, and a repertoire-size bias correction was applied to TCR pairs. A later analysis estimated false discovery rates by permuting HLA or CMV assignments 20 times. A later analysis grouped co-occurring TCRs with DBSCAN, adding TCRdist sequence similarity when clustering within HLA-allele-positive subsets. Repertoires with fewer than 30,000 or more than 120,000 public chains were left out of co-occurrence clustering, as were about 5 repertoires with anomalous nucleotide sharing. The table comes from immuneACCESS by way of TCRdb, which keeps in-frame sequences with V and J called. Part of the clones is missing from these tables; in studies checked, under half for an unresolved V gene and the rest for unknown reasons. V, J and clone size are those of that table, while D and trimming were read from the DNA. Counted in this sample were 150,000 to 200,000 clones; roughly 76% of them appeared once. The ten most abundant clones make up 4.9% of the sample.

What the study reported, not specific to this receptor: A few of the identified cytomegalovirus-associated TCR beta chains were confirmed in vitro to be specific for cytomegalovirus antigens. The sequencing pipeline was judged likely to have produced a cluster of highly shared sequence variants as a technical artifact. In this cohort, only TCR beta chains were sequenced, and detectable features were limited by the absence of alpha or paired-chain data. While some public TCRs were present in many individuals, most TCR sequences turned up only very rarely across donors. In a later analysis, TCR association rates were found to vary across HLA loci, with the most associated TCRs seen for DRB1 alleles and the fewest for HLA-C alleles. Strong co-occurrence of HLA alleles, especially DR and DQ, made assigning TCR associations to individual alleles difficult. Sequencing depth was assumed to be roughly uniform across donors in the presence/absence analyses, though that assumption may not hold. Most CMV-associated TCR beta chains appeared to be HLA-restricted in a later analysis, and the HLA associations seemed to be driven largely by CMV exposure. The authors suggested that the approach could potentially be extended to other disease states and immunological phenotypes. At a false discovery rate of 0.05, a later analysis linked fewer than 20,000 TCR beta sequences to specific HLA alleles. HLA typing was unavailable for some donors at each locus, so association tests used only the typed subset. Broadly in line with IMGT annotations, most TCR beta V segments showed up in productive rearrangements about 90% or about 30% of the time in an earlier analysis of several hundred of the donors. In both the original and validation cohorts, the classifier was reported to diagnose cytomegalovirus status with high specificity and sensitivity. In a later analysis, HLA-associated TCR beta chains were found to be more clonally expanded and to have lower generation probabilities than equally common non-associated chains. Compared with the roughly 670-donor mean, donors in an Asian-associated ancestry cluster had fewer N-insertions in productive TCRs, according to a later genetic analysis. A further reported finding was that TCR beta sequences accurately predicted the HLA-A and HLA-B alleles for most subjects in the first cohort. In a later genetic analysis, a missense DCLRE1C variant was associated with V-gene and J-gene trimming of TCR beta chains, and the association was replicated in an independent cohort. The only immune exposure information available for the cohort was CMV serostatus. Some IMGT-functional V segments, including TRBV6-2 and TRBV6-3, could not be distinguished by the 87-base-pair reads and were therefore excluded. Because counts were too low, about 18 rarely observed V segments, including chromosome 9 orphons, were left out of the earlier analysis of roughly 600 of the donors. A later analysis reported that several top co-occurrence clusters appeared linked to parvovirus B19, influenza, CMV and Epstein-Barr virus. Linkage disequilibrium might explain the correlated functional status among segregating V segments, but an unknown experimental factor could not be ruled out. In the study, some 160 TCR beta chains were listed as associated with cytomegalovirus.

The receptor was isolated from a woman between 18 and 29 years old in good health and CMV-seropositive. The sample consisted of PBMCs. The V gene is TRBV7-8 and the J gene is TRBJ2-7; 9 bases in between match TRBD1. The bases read TGTGCCAGCAGCTCGAACCGACAGGGGGTGAACTACGAGCAGTACTTC. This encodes CASSSNRQGVNYEQYF.